This T cell receptor beta chain stems from a study of regulatory T cells in long-lasting Graves disease (dated by TCRdb to the early 2020s). Regarding the study in general: In the newly diagnosed Graves' disease group, patients had been taking antithyroid drugs for less than 3 months. The study was registered as a clinical trial and conducted in China. Peripheral blood TCR sequencing and RNA sequencing compared persistent Graves' disease patients with newly diagnosed Graves' disease patients. A total of 33 samples were covered by TCR sequencing, comprising around 13 persistent and around 20 newly diagnosed Graves' disease patients.

About this clonotype: Its antigen is unknown. No base qualities exist here, and no much larger clone lies one base off it.

Overall results and qualifications from the work: Persistent patients shared more public clonotypes among themselves (roughly 2,700) than newly diagnosed patients did (approximately 970). Peripheral blood alone was examined, since thyroid tissue, which constituted the primary lesion, could not be accessed. The small sample size was acknowledged by the authors as a limitation that may reduce accuracy. Only the TCR beta chain was sequenced and analyzed. Lower TCR Shannon entropy and fewer highly expanded clones were observed in persistent Graves' disease patients than in newly diagnosed patients, which suggested clonal expansion.

The method behind the library was multiplex PCR. The sample was run on an Illumina HiSeq 4000. iRepertoire HTBI primers and Arm-PCR amplification of CDR3 regions were used to construct TCR beta libraries. Before sequencing, the PCR products went through gel purification. Concerning the study's data processing: A total of some 65 TRBV and more than twelve TRBJ segments were identified across samples and were used for gene usage analysis of CDR3 amino acid clonotypes. Filtered high-quality paired reads were merged into contigs using COPE and FqMerger. BLAST was used to align contigs to IMGT TRBV, TRBD and TRBJ reference genes, and CDR3 was defined according to IMGT. Clonotypes above 0.1% frequency were classified as highly expanded clones. Repertoire diversity was measured by Shannon entropy, and V-J evenness by the Gini coefficient. A clonotype was considered public if more than one individual shared it. Using fastp at Q25 and MiXCR, TCRdb reprocessed the public reads and kept productive beta chains. Rows with one shared CDR3 protein collapse into an entry with the most common genes and DNA. Clone size and V and J calls follow TCRdb, not the original study. This sample has roughly 500,000 distinct CDR3 sequences in its table, and more than 10% of those were observed once. The biggest ten clones account for more than 8% of the sample.

This specimen's time point label, per the study, means: newly diagnosed GD, antithyroid drugs for less than 3 months. For both TCR sequencing and RNA sequencing, RNA was extracted from PBMCs in TRIzol. The diagnosis of Graves' disease was made according to American Thyroid Association guidelines. The patients came from an endocrinology department in Xi'an, China. From each patient, 7.5 to 10 milliliters of peripheral blood was collected into an EDTA anticoagulant tube. PBMCs were isolated by Ficoll Paque Plus density gradient separation without further T cell sorting. RNA quality was checked with an Agilent 2100 Bioanalyzer and agarose gel, and concentration with a NanoDrop 2000. In addition, the sample was reused for a study of T cells in Graves' hyperthyroidism and ophthalmopathy. The second investigation adds: Stable Graves' hyperthyroidism was defined as the absence of progression to ophthalmopathy over 18 months of follow-up. The hyperthyroidism patients were between 18 and 65 years old and newly diagnosed, with a disease duration of less than 2 months. Patients with uncontrolled infections, other autoimmune diseases, pregnancy or lactation were excluded. Diagnoses were based on clinical symptoms, serum thyroxine and TRAb, thyroid ultrasound and orbital computed tomography. For the first round of RT-PCR on the TCR CDR3, the HTBI primer set was used together with the Qiagen OneStep RT-PCR kit. Most expanded thyroid clonotypes (frequency above 0.001) were also detected in blood, a finding suggesting that blood repertoires may reflect thyroid immune responses. A 13 V-J signature model separated ophthalmopathy from stable hyperthyroidism, with over 85% sensitivity and around 84% specificity in cross-validation and 80%/75% in testing. During validation, the model predicted progression to ophthalmopathy a median of around six months ahead of onset, with just under 71% sensitivity and roughly 72% specificity. To identify TCR V-J signatures that set the groups apart, the researchers used a discovery cohort of about a hundred patients, made up of 40 to 45 with Graves' ophthalmopathy and 55 to 65 with stable Graves' hyperthyroidism. Whether ophthalmopathy could be predicted prospectively was tested in an independent validation cohort made up of under 20 hyperthyroidism patients plus 17 patients who later progressed to ophthalmopathy. For training and testing, the 100 or so patients in the discovery cohort were randomly divided in a 7:3 ratio. In addition, the study compared T-cell repertoires in thyroid tissue and in blood from roughly six Graves' hyperthyroidism patients. Following sampling, methimazole starting at 30 mg daily was given to hyperthyroidism patients, and high-dose intravenous methylprednisolone was given to ophthalmopathy patients. The libraries were constructed in a second round of multiplex PCR and then size-selected and purified. Paired-end sequencing of the libraries was performed with 100 bp reads on an Illumina HiSeq2000. Raw data were processed with SOAPnuke, discarding reads with adapters, uncalled bases, mean Phred below 15, or no exact constant-primer or identifier match. COPE v1.2.5 was used to merge high-quality paired reads, and clonotypes were defined as unique nucleotide sequences. MiTCR v1.1 was used to align the clonotypes against IMGT TRBV, TRBD and TRBJ reference segments. The analysis was restricted to V-J combinations with a frequency above 0.0001, which together covered roughly 99% of the repertoires. The TCS score was defined as F50 (clonal expansion) divided by E x V (chaos), with BLOSUM62-based TCRdist calculated between CDR3 peptides within each V-J. Welch's t-statistics and random forest reduced fewer than 550 V-J features to roughly 13, which were used in a naive Bayes classifier (R e1071). No statistical method was used to set the sample size in advance, and investigators knew the group allocation. The paper describes TCR Vbeta CDR3 sequencing of about 140 peripheral blood samples, made up of roughly 45 ophthalmopathy patients, around 78 hyperthyroidism patients and 17 progressor patients.

The sequences come from peripheral blood mononuclear cells (PBMCs), collected at new diagnosis, from a patient treated with antithyroid drugs. This clonotype was obtained from a woman between 25 and 40 years old with Graves disease. Donor details come from another sample of the same person, matched by shared clones.

The base sequence is TGCGCCAGCAGCCAAGATTCGGGACAGGGAGTCAATGAGCAGTTCTTC. Its protein is CASSQDSGQGVNEQFF. The rearrangement joined TRBV4-1 to TRBJ2-1, and 9 junction bases match TRBD1. Germline trimming: 0 bases from V, 6 bases from J; junction bases outside gene matches: 6. The CDR1 and CDR2 encoded by the germline V gene are MGHRA and YSYEKL. Including cysteine and phenylalanine, the CDR3 has 16 amino acids. Of all the DNA, just the CDR3 is kept, 48 bases in frame from base 1.